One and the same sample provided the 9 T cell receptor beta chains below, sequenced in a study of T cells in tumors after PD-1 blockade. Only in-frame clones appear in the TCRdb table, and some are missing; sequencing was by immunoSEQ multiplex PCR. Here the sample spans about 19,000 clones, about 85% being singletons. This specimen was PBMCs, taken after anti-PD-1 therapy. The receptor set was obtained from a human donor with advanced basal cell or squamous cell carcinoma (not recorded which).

The CDR3 region has the DNA TGTGCCGCGTCTCCCCTGGATACAGGGGGCCACGAGCAGTACTTC. Encoded protein: CAASPLDTGGHEQYF. J is TRBJ2-7 and V is TRBV6-5; 9 bases are shared with TRBD1. After removal of 11 bases from V and 5 bases from J, the junction contained 16 bases not matched to a gene. Germline-derived CDR1 and CDR2 are MNHEY and SVGAGI. The CDR3 runs 15 residues.

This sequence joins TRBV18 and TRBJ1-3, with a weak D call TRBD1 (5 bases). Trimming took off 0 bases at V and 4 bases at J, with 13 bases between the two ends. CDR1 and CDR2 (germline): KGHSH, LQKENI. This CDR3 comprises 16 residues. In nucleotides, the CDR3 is TGTGCCAGCTCACCACCGAGGCAGGGCTGGGGAAACACCATATATTTT. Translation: CASSPPRQGWGNTIYF.

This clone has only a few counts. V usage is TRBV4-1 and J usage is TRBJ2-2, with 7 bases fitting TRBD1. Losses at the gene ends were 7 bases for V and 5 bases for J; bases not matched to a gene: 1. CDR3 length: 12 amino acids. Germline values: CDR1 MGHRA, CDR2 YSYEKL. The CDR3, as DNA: TGCGCCAGCAAGACAGGGACCGGGGAGCTGTTTTTT. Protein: CASKTGTGELFF.

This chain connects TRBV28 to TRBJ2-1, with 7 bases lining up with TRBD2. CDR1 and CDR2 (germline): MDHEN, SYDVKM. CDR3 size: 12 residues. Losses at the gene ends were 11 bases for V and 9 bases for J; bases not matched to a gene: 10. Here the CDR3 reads CASGVPGGEQFF. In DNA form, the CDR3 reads TGTGCCTCGGGGGTGCCGGGGGGTGAGCAGTTCTTC.

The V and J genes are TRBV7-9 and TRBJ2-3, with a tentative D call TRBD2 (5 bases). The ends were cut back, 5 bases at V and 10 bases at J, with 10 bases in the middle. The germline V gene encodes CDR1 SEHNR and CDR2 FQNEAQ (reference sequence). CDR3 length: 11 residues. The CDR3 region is CASSPLEAQYF. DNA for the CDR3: TGTGCCAGCAGCCCGCTGGAGGCGCAGTATTTT.

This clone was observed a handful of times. CDR3 nucleotides: TGCGCCAGCAGCCACTCCAGGACAGGCTCTGGAAACACCATATATTTT. Translating it yields CASSHSRTGSGNTIYF. The chain carries TRBV4-1 and TRBJ1-3; 7 bases fit TRBD1. The V gene's germline CDR1 is MGHRA and CDR2 YSYEKL. CDR3 size: 16 residues. After removal of 3 bases from V and 0 bases from J, the junction contained 5 bases not matched to a gene.

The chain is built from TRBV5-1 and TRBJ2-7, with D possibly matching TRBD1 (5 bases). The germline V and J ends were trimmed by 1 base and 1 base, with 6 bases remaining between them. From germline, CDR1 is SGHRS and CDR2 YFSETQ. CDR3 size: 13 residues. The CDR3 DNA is TGCGCCAGCAGCTTGACAGGTTCCTACGAGCAGTACTTC. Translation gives CASSLTGSYEQYF.

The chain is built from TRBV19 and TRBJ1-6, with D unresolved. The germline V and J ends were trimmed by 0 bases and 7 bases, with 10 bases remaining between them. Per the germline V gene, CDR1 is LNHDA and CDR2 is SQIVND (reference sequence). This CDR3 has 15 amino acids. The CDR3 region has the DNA TGTGCCAGTAGTATAGATTACAGAGGAAATTCACCCCTCCACTTT. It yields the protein CASSIDYRGNSPLHF.

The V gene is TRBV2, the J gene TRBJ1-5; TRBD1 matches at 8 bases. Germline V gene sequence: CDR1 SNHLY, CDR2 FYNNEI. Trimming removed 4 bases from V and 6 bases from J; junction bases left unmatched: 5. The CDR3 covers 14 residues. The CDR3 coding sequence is TGTGCCAGCAGTGCCGACAGGGGTGCTCAGCCCCAGCATTTT. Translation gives CASSADRGAQPQHF.